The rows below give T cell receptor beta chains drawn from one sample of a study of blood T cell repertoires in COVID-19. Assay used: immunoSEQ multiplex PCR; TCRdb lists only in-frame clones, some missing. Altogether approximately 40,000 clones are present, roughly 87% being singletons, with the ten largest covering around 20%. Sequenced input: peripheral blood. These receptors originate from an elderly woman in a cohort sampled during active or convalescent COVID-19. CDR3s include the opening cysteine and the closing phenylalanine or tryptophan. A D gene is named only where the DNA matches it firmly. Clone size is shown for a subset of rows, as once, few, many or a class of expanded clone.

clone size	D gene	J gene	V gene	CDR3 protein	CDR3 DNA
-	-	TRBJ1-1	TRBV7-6	CASSQTGNTEAFF	TGTGCCAGCAGCCAGACGGGGAACACTGAAGCTTTCTTT
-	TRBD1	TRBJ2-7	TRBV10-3	CAISLGGPPYEQYF	TGTGCCATCAGTTTAGGGGGCCCTCCCTACGAGCAGTACTTC
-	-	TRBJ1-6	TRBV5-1	CASSLSQGGSYNSPLHF	TGCGCCAGCAGCTTATCCCAGGGAGGTTCCTATAATTCACCCCTCCACTTT
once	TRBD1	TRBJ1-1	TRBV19	CASRTGGADTEAFF	TGTGCCAGTCGGACAGGGGGCGCGGACACTGAAGCTTTCTTT
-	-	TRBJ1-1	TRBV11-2	CASSDKGGAVTEAFF	TGTGCCAGCAGCGACAAGGGGGGGGCTGTAACTGAAGCTTTCTTT
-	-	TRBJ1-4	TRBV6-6	CASSGRLNEKLFF	TGTGCCAGCTCAGGTCGGCTGAACGAAAAACTGTTTTTT
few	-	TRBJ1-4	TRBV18	CASSPPAIRGEKLFF	TGTGCCAGCTCACCACCGGCTATTAGGGGTGAAAAACTGTTTTTT
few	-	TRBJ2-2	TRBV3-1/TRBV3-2	CASSRRGGGELFF	TGTGCCAGCAGCCGCAGAGGTGGGGGGGAGCTGTTTTTT
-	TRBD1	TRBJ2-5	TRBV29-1	CSVQGGQGAETQYF	TGCAGCGTCCAGGGGGGACAGGGGGCGGAGACCCAGTACTTC
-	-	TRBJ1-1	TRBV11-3	CASGGRRGEAFF	TGTGCCAGCGGGGGGAGAAGGGGTGAAGCTTTCTTT
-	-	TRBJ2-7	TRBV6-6	CASRSRQGLAYEQYF	TGTGCCAGCAGGTCCCGGCAGGGGTTGGCCTACGAGCAGTACTTC
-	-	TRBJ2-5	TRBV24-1	CATSEKTDSQETQYF	TGTGCCACCAGTGAGAAAACGGACAGCCAAGAGACCCAGTACTTC
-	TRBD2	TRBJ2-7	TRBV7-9	CASSFSQRGSYEQYF	TGTGCCAGCAGCTTTAGCCAGCGGGGCTCCTACGAGCAGTACTTC
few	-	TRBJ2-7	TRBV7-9	CASSSSSYEQYF	TGTGCCAGCAGCTCCTCCTCCTACGAGCAGTACTTC
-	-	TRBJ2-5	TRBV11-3	CASSLASSAETQYF	TGTGCCAGCAGCTTAGCGTCTAGCGCTGAGACCCAGTACTTC
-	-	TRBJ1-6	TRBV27	CASRESLPYNSPLHF	TGTGCCAGCAGAGAAAGCCTACCCTATAATTCACCCCTCCACTTT
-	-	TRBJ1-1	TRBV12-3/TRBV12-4	CASMRGASTEAFF	TGTGCCAGCATGCGGGGGGCGTCCACTGAAGCTTTCTTT
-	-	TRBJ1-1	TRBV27	CASSLSSGGAEAFF	TGTGCCAGCAGTTTATCCTCAGGAGGGGCTGAAGCTTTCTTT
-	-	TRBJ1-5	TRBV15	CATSRDYSPQHF	TGTGCCACCAGCAGAGATTACAGCCCCCAGCATTTT
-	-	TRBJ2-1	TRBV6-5	CASSPTTPDYNEQFF	TGTGCCAGCAGCCCGACTACTCCTGACTACAATGAGCAGTTCTTC
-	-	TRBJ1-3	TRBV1	CTSSRKTPPGQVNTIYF	TGCACCAGCAGCCGAAAGACACCGCCGGGACAAGTAAACACCATATATTTT
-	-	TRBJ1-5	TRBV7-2	CASGTQGTSNQPQHF	TGTGCCAGCGGCACCCAGGGTACAAGCAATCAGCCCCAGCATTTT
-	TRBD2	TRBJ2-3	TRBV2	CASSGGTRGPRGTQYF	TGTGCCAGCAGTGGTGGGACTAGAGGGCCCAGGGGTACGCAGTATTTT
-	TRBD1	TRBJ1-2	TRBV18	CASSQTKGQGRGYTF	TGTGCCAGCTCACAGACGAAAGGACAGGGTCGTGGCTACACCTTC
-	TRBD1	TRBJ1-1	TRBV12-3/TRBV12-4	CASSSIRGTEAFF	TGTGCCAGCAGTTCTATCAGGGGGACTGAAGCTTTCTTT
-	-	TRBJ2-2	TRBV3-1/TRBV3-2	CASSQGRVAGELFF	TGTGCCAGCAGCCAAGGGAGGGTTGCCGGGGAGCTGTTTTTT
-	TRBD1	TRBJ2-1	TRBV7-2	CASSPRQGTYNEQFF	TGTGCCAGCAGCCCCCGACAGGGCACCTACAATGAGCAGTTCTTC
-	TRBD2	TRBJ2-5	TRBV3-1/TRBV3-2	CASSQRRRGGSGEETQYF	TGTGCCAGCAGCCAAAGGAGGCGGGGTGGCAGCGGGGAAGAGACCCAGTACTTC
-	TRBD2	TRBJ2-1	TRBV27	CASSLFLQGASGSYEQFF	TGTGCCAGCAGTTTATTTCTCCAGGGGGCTAGCGGGAGCTATGAGCAGTTCTTC
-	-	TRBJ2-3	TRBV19	CASSRGGAGADTQYF	TGTGCCAGTAGCCGAGGGGGGGCAGGCGCAGATACGCAGTATTTT
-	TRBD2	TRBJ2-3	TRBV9	CASSPAGAGADTQYF	TGTGCCAGCAGCCCCGCGGGAGCCGGGGCAGATACGCAGTATTTT
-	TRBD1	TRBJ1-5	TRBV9	CASSAGQGEGFSNQPQHF	TGTGCCAGCAGCGCGGGACAGGGGGAAGGATTTAGCAATCAGCCCCAGCATTTT
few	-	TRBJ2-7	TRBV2	CASSEITGIGEQYF	TGTGCCAGCAGTGAAATTACAGGGATTGGTGAGCAGTACTTC